Presented here are 9 T cell receptor beta chains from one specimen sequenced in a study of shared T cell receptors in the human thymus. The table came from immunoSEQ multiplex PCR; TCRdb's copy has only in-frame clones and leaves some out. The sample gives around 730,000 clones, 80% to 90% of which show up once; around 0.0094% is in the top ten. Another study also made use of these data, one on human thymus T cells.

Source material: thymocytes. All receptors derive from a girl under three years old with a congenital heart defect.

The V gene is TRBV7-2, the J gene TRBJ2-5, with D unresolved. Per germline, CDR1 SGHTA and CDR2 FQGNSA. This CDR3 has 13 residues. Trimming cost V 1 base and J 3 bases, with 6 bases left between them. The DNA of the CDR3 is TGTGCCAGCAGCTTAGGTCCAGAAGAGACCCAGTACTTC. Amino acid sequence: CASSLGPEETQYF.

V and J are TRBV28 and TRBJ2-7; D is perhaps TRBD2 (6 bases). V lost 6 bases and J lost 5, with 17 bases in between. The CDR3 extends over 14 amino acids. Germline values: CDR1 MDHEN, CDR2 SYDVKM. The CDR3 is CASSPGGEGDEQYF. CDR3 DNA: TGTGCCAGCAGCCCGGGCGGGGAAGGGGACGAGCAGTACTTC.

The chain employs TRBV7-9 and TRBJ1-4; D is uncertain. The germline gives CDR1 SEHNR, CDR2 FQNEAQ (reference sequence). V dropped 0 bases and J dropped 0 bases, with 14 bases sitting between them. This CDR3 is 18 amino acids long. In nucleotides, the CDR3 is TGTGCCAGCAGCTTAGCGGCCAGTCGATCGTCAACTAATGAAAAACTGTTTTTT. This sequence encodes CASSLAASRSSTNEKLFF. The variable domain in full, completed from reference TRBV7-9 and TRBJ1-4, reads DTGVSQNPRHKITKRGQNVTFRCDPISEHNRLYWYRQTLGQGPEFLTYFQNEAQLEKSRLLSDRFSAERPKGSFSTLEIQRTEQGDSAMYLCASSLAASRSSTNEKLFFGSGTQLSVL.

The chain recombines TRBV7-9 with TRBJ1-2; 7 bases fit TRBD1. The ends lost 5 bases at V and 3 bases at J; junction bases unmatched: 15. The germline V gene has CDR1 SEHNR and CDR2 FQNEAQ (reference sequence). This CDR3 region has 17 residues. CDR3 loop: CASSPRQGSGPYYGYTF. Here the CDR3 DNA reads TGTGCCAGCAGCCCCAGACAGGGCAGTGGGCCGTACTATGGCTACACCTTC.

This chain joins TRBV6-5 and TRBJ2-1; a weak D match, TRBD1 (6 bases). The CDR3 totals 14 residues. CDR1 is MNHEY, CDR2 SVGAGI, per germline. V was shortened by 5 bases and J by 7 bases, with 15 bases between the two germline ends. CDR3 protein: CASSRDHRENEQFF. The CDR3 bases are TGTGCCAGCAGTCGCGACCACAGGGAGAATGAGCAGTTCTTC.

This clone has a single count. The chain carries TRBV11-2 and TRBJ1-2; D unresolved. CDR1 SGHAT and CDR2 FQNNGV come from the germline V gene. Between the trimmed V and J ends, which lost 2 bases and 0 bases, there was a span of 13 bases. The CDR3 runs 16 residues. Here the CDR3 DNA reads TGTGCCAGCAGCTTATGGGCTCACCAAGCTAACTATGGCTACACCTTC. It yields the protein CASSLWAHQANYGYTF. Complete variable domain (other parts from reference TRBV11-2 and TRBJ1-2): EAGVAQSPRYKIIEKRQSVAFWCNPISGHATLYWYQQILGQGPKLLIQFQNNGVVDDSQLPKDRFSAERLKGVDSTLKIQPAKLEDSAVYLCASSLWAHQANYGYTFGSGTRLTVV.

V and J are TRBV6-5 and TRBJ2-5; D perhaps matches TRBD2 (5 bases). V was clipped by 2 bases and J by 5 bases, with 15 bases between them. Germline CDR1 is MNHEY and CDR2 is SVGAGI. The CDR3 covers 15 residues. The CDR3 is CASSYGESCGETQYF. CDR3 in DNA: TGTGCCAGCAGTTACGGGGAGAGTTGCGGGGAGACCCAGTACTTC.

The chain carries TRBV19 and TRBJ1-2, with D tentatively TRBD1 (5 bases). CDR3 length equals 15 residues. Germline CDR1 LNHDA, CDR2 SQIVND (reference sequence). Trimming removed 2 bases at V and 6 bases at J, with 16 bases between. CDR3 nucleotide sequence: TGTGCCAGTAGTATATTTGGAGGGGCCGGGGATGGCTACACCTTC. Encoded protein: CASSIFGGAGDGYTF. Filled out from reference TRBV19 and TRBJ1-2, the complete variable domain reads DGGITQSPKYLFRKEGQNVTLSCEQNLNHDAMYWYRQDPGQGLRLIYYSQIVNDFQKGDIAEGYSVSREKKESFPLTVTSAQKNPTAFYLCASSIFGGAGDGYTFGSGTRLTVV.

V and J are TRBV4-1 and TRBJ2-3, with 14 bases lining up with TRBD2. CDR1 is MGHRA, CDR2 YSYEKL, per germline. The length of the CDR3 is 19 residues. Trimming at V came to 4 bases and at J to 0 bases, leaving 9 bases not matched to a gene. CDR3 nucleotide sequence: TGCGCCAGCAGCCCGGGACTAGCGGGGGTAACGCCTAGCACAGATACGCAGTATTTT. Its translation: CASSPGLAGVTPSTDTQYF.